These 2 T cell receptor beta chains were all obtained from the same sample, sequenced in a study of identical twins. TCRdb re-analysed the 5' RACE reads in MiXCR, keeping a single row per CDR3 protein. The profile covers roughly 1.6 million distinct CDR3 sequences, with about 32% appearing a single time and over 0.25% taken by the ten largest. What was sequenced was cord blood. These receptors came from a newborn girl in good health.

The chain recombines TRBV24-1 with TRBJ2-1, with 13 bases aligning to TRBD2. The CDR3 consists of 15 residues. V gave up 9 bases and J gave up 4 bases; unmatched junction bases: 5. Germline CDR1 and CDR2: KGHDR and SFDVKD. DNA of the CDR3: TGTGCCACCGCAGAGACTAGCGGGGGGTACAATGAGCAGTTCTTC. Encoded protein: CATAETSGGYNEQFF.

The J gene is TRBJ2-1, the V gene TRBV6-5; a weak D match, TRBD2 (6 bases). CDR3 size: 13 residues. V was cut by 6 bases and J by 9 bases, with 15 bases left in between. Germline V gives CDR1 MNHEY, CDR2 SVGAGI. CDR3 region: CASRRSGSGEQFF. DNA of the CDR3: TGTGCCAGCAGAAGGAGCGGGTCAGGTGAGCAGTTCTTC.